This T cell receptor (beta chain) came from a study of T cells in Graves' hyperthyroidism and ophthalmopathy. Overall study results and limits: A model of 13 V-J features distinguished ophthalmopathy from stable hyperthyroidism. Blood also contained most expanded thyroid clonotypes above 0.001.

In its sample, this clonotype was seen many times. As yet, its antigen is unknown. The TCR beta CDR3 regions underwent amplification using RNA transcripts as the source. TCR CDR3 underwent first-round RT-PCR with the HTBI primer set. One entry per CDR3 protein results from TCRdb running MiXCR on the multiplex PCR reads. The data contain about 410,000 distinct CDR3 sequences, about 14% of them seen just once; the ten biggest clones take up around 19%. The CDR3 contains 15 residues. V shed 7 bases, J shed 7 bases, and the junction held 12 bases outside the gene matches. CDR1 is MDHEN and CDR2 is SYDVKM in the germline V gene.

Material: blood. The receptor was isolated from a woman younger than 45 with Graves' ophthalmopathy. The chain links TRBV28 to TRBJ2-1; 8 nucleotides line up with TRBD1. The CDR3 is CASKYVTGVRNEQFF. In nucleotides, the CDR3 is TGTGCCAGCAAGTATGTGACAGGGGTTAGAAATGAGCAGTTCTTC.